The 15 T cell receptor beta chains below were found in one sample sequenced in a study of cytomegalovirus exposure and HLA in healthy donors. Measured with immunoSEQ multiplex PCR; TCRdb has only the in-frame clones, and not every one. The sample has 80,000 to 100,000 clones, 87% seen once; the top ten hold 3% to 4.5%. The sample consisted of PBMCs. Receptor source: a woman aged 30 to 39 in good health and CMV-seronegative.

The chain is built from TRBV15 and TRBJ1-4, with 7 bases lining up with TRBD1. Germline V gene lookup returns CDR1 LNHNV and CDR2 YYDKDF (reference sequence). CDR3 length: 15 amino acids. V shed 7 bases, J shed 6 bases, and the junction held 11 bases outside the gene matches. CDR3 protein: CATTVPTGLHEKLFF. The CDR3 DNA reads as TGTGCCACCACCGTCCCGACAGGGCTACATGAAAAACTGTTTTTT.

The chain uses TRBV5-4 and TRBJ1-1, with D perhaps matching TRBD1 (6 bases). Germline V CDR1 and CDR2: SGHNT, YYREEE (reference sequence). V dropped 3 bases and J dropped 5 bases, with 17 bases sitting between them. The CDR3 sequence is 15 residues long. CDR3 DNA sequence: TGTGCCAGCAGCTCTCCCCTACAGGGTGGAACTGAAGCTTTCTTT. It yields the protein CASSSPLQGGTEAFF. The full variable domain, completed using reference TRBV5-4 and TRBJ1-1, is ETGVTQSPTHLIKTRGQQVTLRCSSQSGHNTVSWYQQALGQGPQFIFQYYREEENGRGNFPPRFSGLQFPNYSSELNVNALELDDSALYLCASSSPLQGGTEAFFGQGTRLTVV.

This chain joins TRBV11-2 and TRBJ1-6; D is possibly TRBD1 (5 bases). Deletions cut 4 bases from V and 7 bases from J, with 8 bases between. Germline assignment: CDR1 SGHAT and CDR2 FQNNGV. The CDR3 contains 13 residues. The CDR3 DNA reads TGTGCCAGCAGCTCCTCAGGGAATTCACCCCTCCACTTT. Its protein is CASSSSGNSPLHF.

The chain uses TRBV11-1 and TRBJ2-6; D not resolved. CDR3 length: 15 residues. The V and J ends lost 1 base and 4 bases respectively, with 8 bases between them. CDR1 and CDR2 (germline): SGHAT, FQDESV (reference sequence). The CDR3 loop reads CASSLGTAGANVLTF. In DNA, the CDR3 is TGTGCCAGCAGCTTAGGAACAGCCGGGGCCAACGTCCTGACTTTC.

The chain employs TRBV7-6 and TRBJ1-2; perhaps TRBD1 as D (6 bases). Looked up from germline, CDR1 is SGHVS and CDR2 is FNYEAQ. The CDR3 is made up of 13 amino acids. Trimming left V 4 bases short and J 6 bases short, with 12 bases between. The CDR3 loop is CASSWGQGDGYTF. The CDR3 DNA sequence: TGTGCCAGCAGCTGGGGGCAGGGCGATGGCTACACCTTC.

The rearrangement joins TRBV10-2 to TRBJ2-7, with 8 bases that match TRBD2. This CDR3 has 16 residues. After removal of 4 bases from V and 7 bases from J, the junction contained 15 bases not matched to a gene. Germline CDR1 WSHSY, CDR2 SAAADI. The CDR3 bases are TGCGCCAGCAGTGGAACGCTGGGACTAGTTCCTACTGAGCAGTACTTC. Amino acids: CASSGTLGLVPTEQYF.

This clone was observed once. This chain joins TRBV18 and TRBJ2-5, with TRBD2 as a possible D gene (5 bases). CDR1 and CDR2 (germline): KGHSH, LQKENI. This CDR3 contains 12 residues. Between the trimmed V and J ends, which lost 3 bases and 4 bases, there was a span of 6 bases. The CDR3 DNA is TGTGCCAGCTCACCGGCGGGAGAGACCCAGTACTTC. The encoded protein is CASSPAGETQYF.

This clone was recorded a few times. The chain couples TRBV7-6 to TRBJ2-7; D perhaps matches TRBD2 (6 bases). There are 13 residues in the CDR3. Germline CDR1 and CDR2: SGHVS and FNYEAQ. Deletions cut 5 bases from V and 0 bases from J, with 8 bases between. The CDR3 is CASSGGDSYEQYF. CDR3 in DNA: TGTGCCAGCAGCGGAGGGGACTCCTACGAGCAGTACTTC.

The rearrangement uses TRBV27 and TRBJ1-2; D not certain. The CDR3 is 17 residues long. Germline V gene lookup returns CDR1 MNHEY and CDR2 SMNVEV (reference sequence). V lost 5 bases, J lost 0 bases, and 19 bases lay in between. CDR3 protein: CASSGVFLGSPNYGYTF. Here the CDR3 DNA reads TGTGCCAGCAGTGGTGTTTTTTTGGGCTCTCCTAACTATGGCTACACCTTC.

The chain couples TRBV9 to TRBJ2-3, with D uncertain. CDR3 length: 16 amino acids. Trimming removed 0 bases from V and 1 base from J, with 12 bases in between. Germline V gene lookup returns CDR1 SGDLS and CDR2 YYNGEE. CDR3 DNA: TGTGCCAGCAGCGTAGTGGGCAGAATCGGCACAGATACGCAGTATTTT. Residues: CASSVVGRIGTDTQYF.

This chain joins TRBV7-8 and TRBJ2-7; 8 bases align to TRBD1. This CDR3 spans 16 amino acids. Germline CDR1 and CDR2: SGHVS and FQNEAQ. Unmatched junction bases numbered 10, after V lost 3 bases and J lost 3 bases. The chain's CDR3 is CASSFTDRGSLYEQYF. CDR3 coding DNA: TGTGCCAGCAGCTTCACTGACAGGGGATCCCTCTACGAGCAGTACTTC.

This chain uses TRBV7-9 with TRBJ1-5; unclear D gene. The CDR3 sequence is 13 residues long. CDR1 is SEHNR and CDR2 is FQNEAQ in the germline V gene (reference sequence). The germline V and J ends were trimmed by 4 bases and 7 bases, with 11 bases remaining between them. CDR3 sequence reads: CASSSEGGQPQHF. In nucleotides, the CDR3 is TGTGCCAGCAGCTCTGAGGGAGGGCAGCCCCAGCATTTT.

The chain recombines TRBV5-4 with TRBJ2-3; no clear D. Trimming pared 4 bases from V and 0 bases from J, leaving 9 bases between. CDR1 is SGHNT, CDR2 YYREEE, per germline (reference sequence). The CDR3 is made up of 14 amino acids. For the CDR3, the DNA is TGTGCCAGCAGCGGTGGCGGAAGCACAGATACGCAGTATTTT. Protein: CASSGGGSTDTQYF.

The V gene is TRBV5-1, the J gene TRBJ2-3, with 8 bases fitting TRBD2. Trimming removed 7 bases from V and 2 bases from J; junction bases left unmatched: 9. The CDR3 runs 15 residues. Germline CDR1 is SGHRS and CDR2 is YFSETQ. The CDR3 nucleotides are TGCGCCAGCTATCCCTCAGCGGGGGACACAGATACGCAGTATTTT. It is translated as CASYPSAGDTDTQYF.

This clone was observed once. The chain links TRBV11-2 to TRBJ2-4; 7 bases match TRBD2. The J segment lost 11 bases and the V segment lost 5 bases, leaving 3 bases of the junction unmatched. The CDR3 is 11 amino acids. Germline CDR1 is SGHAT and CDR2 is FQNNGV. The chain's CDR3 is CASSLGRFQYF. The CDR3 coding sequence is TGTGCCAGCAGCCTCGGGAGGTTTCAGTACTTC.